One and the same sample provided the 3 T cell receptor beta chains below, sequenced in a study of response to subunit inactivated influenza vaccine (dated by TCRdb to the late 2010s). Library preparation employed RT-PCR. The reads were generated on an Illumina HiSeq 2500. TCRdb took the public reads, trimmed them with fastp at Q25, ran MiXCR for clone calling and kept in-frame beta chains. Rows are unified per CDR3 protein, each entry keeping the most common DNA and genes. In this sample the table shows 530,000 or so distinct CDR3 sequences, approximately 10% of which occur a single time. Of the sample, 10% falls within the top ten clones. Sequencing was performed on PBMCs from blood, taken on the day of vaccination. These TCRs come from a man between 45 and 60 years old who received an inactivated influenza vaccine. Donor details come from another sample of the same person, matched by shared clones.

The genes are TRBV20-1 and TRBJ2-7; D possibly corresponds to TRBD2 (5 bases). There are 14 residues in the CDR3. Germline CDR1 reads DFQATT; CDR2 reads SNEGSKA (reference sequence). V was shortened by 6 bases and J by 2 bases, with 17 bases between the two germline ends. The DNA for the CDR3 is TGCAGTGCGGCCTTCCCGGACGGGGCCTACGAGCAGTACTTC. This codes for CSAAFPDGAYEQYF.

The chain combines TRBV27 with TRBJ1-2, with no clear D. Per the germline V gene, CDR1 is MNHEY and CDR2 is SMNVEV (reference sequence). The V and J ends lost 3 bases and 0 bases respectively, with 14 bases between them. CDR3 length: 16 residues. CDR3 sequence reads: CASSFLPLRTNYGYTF. CDR3 nucleotides: TGTGCCAGCAGTTTCTTACCCTTAAGGACTAACTATGGCTACACCTTC.

This clonotype came up many times. The J gene is TRBJ1-5, the V gene TRBV5-1; D might be TRBD1 (6 bases). The germline CDR1 and CDR2 sequences are SGHRS and YFSETQ. Trimming left V 1 base short and J 3 bases short, with 11 bases between. The CDR3 runs to 15 residues. As DNA, the CDR3 is TGCGCCAGCAGCTTGTTGCCAGGGGACAATCAGCCCCAGCATTTT. The encoded protein is CASSLLPGDNQPQHF.